This T cell receptor beta chain was observed in a study of shared clonotypes between healthy human individuals. Study overall: Each donor contributed plates that comprised three CD4 naive, three CD4 memory, two CD8 naive and one CD8 memory.

Once extracted for a subset, genomic DNA was divided evenly among several immunoSEQ plates. Only in-frame clones appear in the TCRdb table, and some are missing; sequencing was by immunoSEQ multiplex PCR. The table shows some 690,000 clones, with 90% occurring only once. Notes on this clone: As yet, its antigen is unknown.

The CDR3 has 16 amino acids. Per the germline V gene, CDR1 is PRHDT and CDR2 is FYEKMQ (reference sequence). V gave up 4 bases and J gave up 1 base, with 17 bases separating them. Regarding the study as a whole: The donor pool, a small one, limited the genetic and exposure-history diversity represented.

The genes are TRBV13 and TRBJ2-7; tentatively, D is TRBD1 or TRBD2 (5 bases each). Sequencing input: memory CD8+ T cells from PBMCs. Documented subset: CD45RO+ cells pooled with CCR7-negative TemRA cells. This clonotype was sampled from a man younger than 35 in good health. Some clones in this sample may be carry-over from other donors' samples. CDR3 DNA sequence: TGTGCCAGCAGCTCCCTAGGGGTAGCGTTATCCTACGAGCAGTACTTC. Amino acid sequence: CASSSLGVALSYEQYF.